This T cell receptor (beta chain) comes out of a study of cytomegalovirus exposure and HLA in healthy donors. General study findings and limits: Analysis was carried out at a later point, and it linked a missense DCLRE1C variant to TCR beta V- and J-gene trimming.

PCR employed 60 Vbeta and 13 Jbeta primers. This table comes from immunoSEQ multiplex PCR, and its TCRdb copy is limited to in-frame clones, with some not included. The table counts about 200,000 clones; less than 6.5% lies in the top ten. CDR1 and CDR2 (germline): WNHNN, SYGVQD (reference sequence). V dropped 2 bases and J dropped 2 bases, with 18 bases sitting between them. There are 17 residues in the CDR3. Of note for this clone: Antigen specificity is unknown.

Though probably carrying unrecorded immune exposures, donors were nominally healthy at sampling. The J gene is TRBJ1-1, the V gene TRBV10-1; perhaps TRBD1 as D (5 bases). The clonotype comes from a man aged 25-45 years in good health and CMV-seronegative. The specimen was PBMCs. Written as DNA, the CDR3 is TGCGCCAGCAGTGAGCAGGGCAGGAATAGGGGAAACACTGAAGCTTTCTTT. Translating it yields CASSEQGRNRGNTEAFF.